Described below is a single T cell receptor beta chain sequence and its context. These data come from a study of blood T cell repertoires in COVID-19. As for the study in general: T cells, B-cell-depleted T cells, or PBMCs supplied cDNA or gDNA.

Per the study methods: Amplification with reference gene primers provided the estimates of nucleated cell counts. The protocol was immunoSEQ multiplex PCR, while the TCRdb copy is restricted to in-frame clones and leaves out a portion. V, J and clone size reflect that table, while D and trimming were determined from the DNA. The sample has approximately 87,000 clones; approximately 78% are singletons. Germline V gene sequence: CDR1 MNHEY, CDR2 SVGEGT. The length of the CDR3 is 15 residues. The V end lost 2 bases, the J end lost 6 bases, and 14 bases lay between the germline ends. This TCR came from an elderly woman with acute or convalescent COVID-19. V gene TRBV6-2 or TRBV6-3 combines with J gene TRBJ2-4, with a weak D call TRBD2 (6 bases). The sequenced sample was peripheral blood. The CDR3 spells CASSYPSGGVNIQYF. The CDR3 DNA sequence: TGTGCCAGCAGTTACCCCTCCGGGGGAGTAAACATTCAGTACTTC.